The rows below give T cell receptor beta chains drawn from one sample of a study of cytomegalovirus exposure and HLA in healthy donors. Sequenced by immunoSEQ multiplex PCR; TCRdb stores in-frame clones only, minus some. The repertoire holds almost 200,000 clones, around 79% seen once, with 0.35% to 0.5% in the top ten. Sequencing used PBMCs. These receptors all stem from a male donor in good health and CMV-seropositive. Both conserved end residues are trimmed from each CDR3. The order of the fields is V gene, J gene, CDR3 protein.

TRBV6-6	TRBJ1-3	ASSHSTGIGNTIY
TRBV6-6	TRBJ2-1	ASSLPGGVVIEQF
TRBV19	TRBJ1-5	ASSIIGGDTRNQPQH
TRBV6-5	TRBJ1-6	ASSTGTGPSPLH
TRBV28	TRBJ2-7	ASSSPEATYEQY
TRBV7-8	TRBJ2-1	ASSLVDSGVRGEQF
TRBV27	TRBJ1-1	ASSKGQTKSLNTEAF
TRBV9	TRBJ2-3	ASSGDLRSAGRDTQY
TRBV5-1	TRBJ2-1	ASGDWGLEQF
TRBV7-9	TRBJ2-1	SSSNRSNEQF
TRBV7-3	TRBJ1-5	ASSLYAGQEPQH
TRBV6-1	TRBJ2-7	ASTPTQGLYEQY
TRBV28	TRBJ2-7	AAGRAYEQY
TRBV7-9	TRBJ1-1	ASGTFGWAAGGNTEAF
TRBV2	TRBJ2-5	ASKTDGPGTQY
TRBV11-2	TRBJ2-7	ASSPGFRDRGEQY
TRBV10-2	TRBJ2-2	ASNTGGTNTGELF
TRBV9	TRBJ2-2	ASSPAVNTGELF
TRBV7-6	TRBJ1-1	ASSSASWATEAF
TRBV2	TRBJ2-3	ASSGPDRASTDTQY
TRBV19	TRBJ2-5	ASSLTGAATQY
TRBV11-1	TRBJ2-7	ASSLERLAAYEQY
TRBV6-5	TRBJ1-1	ASSFGGISNTEAF
TRBV6-5	TRBJ1-1	ASSPQGRGTEAF
TRBV25-1	TRBJ1-1	ASSRGFIAF
TRBV11-2	TRBJ2-7	ASSKGTGDYEQY
TRBV7-9	TRBJ1-5	ASSLEFGGSNQPQH
TRBV6-5	TRBJ2-7	ASSQTSGYSYEQY
TRBV7-3	TRBJ2-2	ASSFPGAPVTGELF
TRBV18	TRBJ1-2	ASSPGQGGYT
TRBV5-6	TRBJ1-2	ASSSGRGLGYGYT
TRBV5-1	TRBJ2-1	ASTIGTSGIYEQF
TRBV7-2	TRBJ2-1	ASSLTSGSLF
TRBV4-3	TRBJ2-2	ASSLGLAGANTGELF
TRBV29-1	TRBJ1-6	SASYGTGDSPLH
TRBV28	TRBJ1-1	ASSARDTEAF
TRBV9	TRBJ2-1	ASSIPAQGGGFNEQF
TRBV7-2	TRBJ2-1	ASSLGGGRSFRGEQF
TRBV4-2	TRBJ2-1	ASSQRTSGGASRNEQF
TRBV7-9	TRBJ1-6	ANSEYRGLSPLH
TRBV15	TRBJ1-1	ATSRARPLGTEAF
TRBV9	TRBJ1-1	ASSGGRINTEAF
TRBV4-3	TRBJ1-4	ASSQGQGNEKLF
TRBV18	TRBJ2-6	ASSPARPGANVLT
TRBV11-2	TRBJ2-1	ASSQNRDFFNEQF
TRBV4-3	TRBJ1-1	ASSQATDSSAF
TRBV6-5	TRBJ2-7	ASSYSAGAFGYEQY
TRBV5-5	TRBJ2-1	ASSLTGESYNEQF
TRBV5-4	TRBJ2-5	ASSFQGRETQY
TRBV5-1	TRBJ1-2	ASSLDRGDGYT
TRBV19	TRBJ1-2	ASSRGGGSYGYT
TRBV11-2	TRBJ1-5	ASSFNNQPQH
TRBV7-2	TRBJ2-3	ASSLGFMGTSTDTQY
TRBV6-6	TRBJ2-3	ASAQRGGLDTQY
TRBV4-2	TRBJ1-3	ASSQESVTGRGNTIY